Here is one T cell receptor (beta chain) with its context. Its antigen is unknown. The sample originates from a study of T cells in Graves' hyperthyroidism and ophthalmopathy. Regarding the study as a whole: Stable hyperthyroidism was separated from ophthalmopathy by a model based on 13 V-J features.

RNA transcripts provided the source from which TCR beta CDR3 regions were amplified. The HTBI set primed first-round TCR CDR3 RT-PCR. TCRdb fed the multiplex PCR reads into MiXCR, producing one record per CDR3 protein. The sample lists about 560,000 distinct CDR3 sequences, about 43% seen once, with approximately 8.2% in the top ten. Patients having uncontrolled infection, another autoimmune disease, pregnancy or lactation were not included. This clonotype was sampled from a young woman with Graves' hyperthyroidism. The sample consisted of peripheral blood or thyroid tissue (not recorded which).

The CDR3 nucleotides read TGTGCCAGCCGCGGGACAGGGGCCGAGGTGAACACTGAAGCTTTCTTT. The encoded protein is CASRGTGAEVNTEAFF. This chain uses TRBV9 with TRBJ1-1, with 10 bases that match TRBD1. Germline V lookup: CDR1 SGDLS, CDR2 YYNGEE. There are 16 residues in the CDR3. The ends lost 7 bases at V and 0 bases at J; junction bases unmatched: 9.